Here is one T cell receptor beta chain with its context. Its target is not known. The data derive from a study of post-analysis software for immune sequencing data. Turning to the study itself: Recorded subtypes: relapsing-remitting, secondary progressive, progressive-relapsing; some patients unannotated. Overall study results and limits: Controls significantly exceeded multiple sclerosis patients in normalized Chao1 diversity. Patients used about five TRBV segments, including TRBV5-6, TRBV5-1 and TRBV20-1, more often than controls.

TCR beta cDNA libraries had unique molecular identifiers. Once roughly 0.85 to 11 million T cells were used, roughly 500,000 cDNA molecules resulted. TCRdb redid the calling of the PCR reads with MiXCR, one entry per CDR3 protein. The sample holds 450,000 to 700,000 distinct CDR3 sequences, roughly 46% seen once. CDR3 length: 14 amino acids. The V segment lost 5 bases and the J segment 6 bases; nucleotides outside the gene matches: 11. CDR1 is DFQATT, CDR2 SNEGSKA, per germline (reference sequence). The sequence was obtained from a girl between 10 and 17 years old with multiple sclerosis. The chain carries TRBV20-1 and TRBJ2-7; 9 nucleotides match TRBD1. The sample comprised blood. This CDR3 is CSAPYRDREGEQYF. The CDR3, as DNA: TGCAGTGCTCCCTACCGGGACAGGGAGGGCGAGCAGTACTTC.